This T cell receptor (beta chain) is drawn from a study of blood T cell repertoires in COVID-19. About the research overall: Researchers got acute and convalescent COVID-19 samples from the United States, Italy and Spain. Sample material is recorded as cDNA or gDNA derived from T cells, B-cell-depleted T cells, or PBMCs.

This clone was recorded once. CDR3 length equals 13 residues. V dropped 3 bases and J dropped 9 bases, with 13 bases sitting between them. In germline, CDR1 is SGHDN, CDR2 FVKESK. This table comes from immunoSEQ multiplex PCR, and its TCRdb copy is limited to in-frame clones, with some not included. The data hold some 110,000 clones, with approximately 90% observed a single time. The source is a human donor in a cohort sampled during active COVID-19. The J gene is TRBJ2-3, the V gene TRBV14, with a tentative D call TRBD1 (5 bases). Sequenced sample: peripheral blood. DNA of the CDR3: TGTGCCAGCAGCCAGGTGGATAAGGGGACGCAGTATTTT. It specifies CASSQVDKGTQYF.